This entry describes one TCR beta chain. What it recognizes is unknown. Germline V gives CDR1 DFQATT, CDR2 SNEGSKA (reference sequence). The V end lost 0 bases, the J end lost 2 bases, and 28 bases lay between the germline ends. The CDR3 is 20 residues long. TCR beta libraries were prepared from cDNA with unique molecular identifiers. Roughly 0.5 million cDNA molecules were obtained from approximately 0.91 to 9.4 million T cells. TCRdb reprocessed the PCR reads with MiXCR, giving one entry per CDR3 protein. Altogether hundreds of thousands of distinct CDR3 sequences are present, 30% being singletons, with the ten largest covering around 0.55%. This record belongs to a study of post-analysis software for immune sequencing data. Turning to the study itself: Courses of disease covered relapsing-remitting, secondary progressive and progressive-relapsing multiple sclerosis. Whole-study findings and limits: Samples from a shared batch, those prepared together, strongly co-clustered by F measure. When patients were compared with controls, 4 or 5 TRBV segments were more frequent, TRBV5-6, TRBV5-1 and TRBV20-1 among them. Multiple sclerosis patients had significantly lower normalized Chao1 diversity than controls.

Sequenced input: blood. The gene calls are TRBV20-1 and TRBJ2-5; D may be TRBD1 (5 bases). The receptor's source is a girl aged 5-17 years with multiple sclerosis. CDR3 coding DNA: TGCAGTGCTAGAGACGATTTCAGGGTGGAGCGCATACTCCGGCAAGAGACCCAGTACTTC. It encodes CSARDDFRVERILRQETQYF.